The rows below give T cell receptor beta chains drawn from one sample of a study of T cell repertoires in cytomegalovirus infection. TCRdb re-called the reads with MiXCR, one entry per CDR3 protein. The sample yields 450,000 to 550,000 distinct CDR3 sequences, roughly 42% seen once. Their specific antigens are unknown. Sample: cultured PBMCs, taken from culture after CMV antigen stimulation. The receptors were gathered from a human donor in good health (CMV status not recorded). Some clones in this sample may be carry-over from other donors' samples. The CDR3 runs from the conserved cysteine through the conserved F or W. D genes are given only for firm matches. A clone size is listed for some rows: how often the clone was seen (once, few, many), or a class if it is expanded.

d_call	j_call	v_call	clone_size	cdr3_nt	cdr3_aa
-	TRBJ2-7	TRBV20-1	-	TGCAGTGCTAGAGAATTTTTCCACTCGGGTGTCTACGAGCAGTACTTC	CSAREFFHSGVYEQYF
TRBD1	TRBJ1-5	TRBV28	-	TGTACCAGCAGTCCGATTGGGGGAACCGCCGGGACAGGGTTAGGCCAGCCCCAGCATTTT	CTSSPIGGTAGTGLGQPQHF
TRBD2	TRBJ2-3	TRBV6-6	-	TGTGCCAGCAGTTACTTCGCGGCAACTAGCGGGAGCACGCAGTATTTT	CASSYFAATSGSTQYF
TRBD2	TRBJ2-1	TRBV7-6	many	TGTGCCAGCAGCGCTATGTCTAGCGGGGGACCCTACAATGAGCAGTTCTTC	CASSAMSSGGPYNEQFF
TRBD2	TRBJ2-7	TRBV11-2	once	TGTGCCAGCAGCTTAGGGCTAGCGGGAGACCCGAGCTCCTACGAGCAGTACTTC	CASSLGLAGDPSSYEQYF
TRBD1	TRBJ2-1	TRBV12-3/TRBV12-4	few	TGTGCCAGCAGTTTTTTCAGGGGGCCCTCCTACAATGAGCAGTTCTTC	CASSFFRGPSYNEQFF
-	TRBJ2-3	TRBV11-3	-	TGTGCCAGCGGAACAGGGATAGGAGATACGCAGTATTTT	CASGTGIGDTQYF
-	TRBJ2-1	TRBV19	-	TGTGCCAGTAGCCCCCGGCTGAGCCACAGAGAGCAGTTCTTC	CASSPRLSHREQFF
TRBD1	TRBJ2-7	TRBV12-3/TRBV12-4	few	TGTGCCAGCAGTCAGACAGGGGGCGGCTACGAGCAGTACTTC	CASSQTGGGYEQYF
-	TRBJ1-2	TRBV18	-	TGTGCCAGCTCACCACTCGATGCAGGGTTCGATGGCTACACCTTC	CASSPLDAGFDGYTF
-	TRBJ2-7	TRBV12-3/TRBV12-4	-	TGTGCCAGCAGTTTAGGTGCGGGGACATCAATTTCCTACGAGCAGTACTTC	CASSLGAGTSISYEQYF
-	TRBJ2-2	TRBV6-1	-	TGTGCCAGCAGTGAAGCAGGAGAAGCCACCGGGGAGCTGTTTTTC	CASSEAGEATGELFF
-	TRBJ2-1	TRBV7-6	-	TGTGCCAGCAGCTTAGCCCTCACTAGAAACAATGAGCAGTTCTTC	CASSLALTRNNEQFF
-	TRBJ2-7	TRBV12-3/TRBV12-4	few	TGTGCCAGCAGTCGACAGGCGCCCTACGAGCAGTACTTC	CASSRQAPYEQYF
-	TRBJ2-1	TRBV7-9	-	TGTGCCAGCAGCCCCAGCCCTTACAATGAGCAGTTCTTC	CASSPSPYNEQFF
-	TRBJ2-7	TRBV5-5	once	TGTGCCAGCGACCGGGACTGGGGTTGGCAGTACTTC	CASDRDWGWQYF
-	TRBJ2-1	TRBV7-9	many	TGTGCCAGCAGCCAAGGCATCTCCTACAATGAGCAGTTCTTC	CASSQGISYNEQFF
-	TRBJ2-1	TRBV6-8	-	TGTGCCAGCAGCCGGCTAGGGACGAACAATGAGCAGTTCTTC	CASSRLGTNNEQFF
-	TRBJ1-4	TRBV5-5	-	TGTGCCAGCCGCAGTCTAGGGTGGAGTGAAAAACTGTTTTTT	CASRSLGWSEKLFF
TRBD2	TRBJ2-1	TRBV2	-	TGTGCCAGCACTGTACCGGGGGGATCCTACAATGAGCAGTTCTTC	CASTVPGGSYNEQFF
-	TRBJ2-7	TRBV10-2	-	TGCGCCAGCCGAGACCCTCGAGTAGGGGAGCAGTACTTC	CASRDPRVGEQYF
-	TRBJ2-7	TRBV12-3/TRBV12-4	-	TGTGCCAGCACTGACACCAAAAATGGGGCCTCCTACGAGCAGTACTTC	CASTDTKNGASYEQYF
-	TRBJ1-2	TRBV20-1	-	TGCAGTGCTAGCCCTCCCCAGGGTAGGCAGAACTATGGCTACACCTTC	CSASPPQGRQNYGYTF
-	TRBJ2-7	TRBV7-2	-	TGTGCCAGCAGCTTCTGGGCTAGCGACTCCTACGAGCAGTACTTC	CASSFWASDSYEQYF
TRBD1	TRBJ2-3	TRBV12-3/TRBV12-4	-	TGTGCCAGCAGTCCGGCCCTGGCGTCAGGGGGCGGCACAGATACGCAGTATTTT	CASSPALASGGGTDTQYF
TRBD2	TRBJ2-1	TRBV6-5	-	TGTGCCAGCAGTTACGGACTAGCGGGGGCCTACAATGAGCAGTTCTTC	CASSYGLAGAYNEQFF
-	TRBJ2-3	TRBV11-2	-	TGTGCCAGCAGCTTCCGGACACGTAGCACAGATACGCAGTATTTT	CASSFRTRSTDTQYF
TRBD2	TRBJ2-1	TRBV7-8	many	TGTGCCAGCAGCTCTCTAGCGGGAAGGTACGGCAATGAGCAGTTCTTC	CASSSLAGRYGNEQFF
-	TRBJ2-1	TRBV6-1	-	TGTGCCAGCAGTTCCTACCTACAGGGTGCGGAGCAGTTCTTC	CASSSYLQGAEQFF
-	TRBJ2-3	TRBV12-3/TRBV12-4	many	TGTGCCAGCAGTCCCACTAGCACAGATACGCAGTATTTT	CASSPTSTDTQYF
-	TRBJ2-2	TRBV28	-	TGTGCCAGCTGGTCCCGGACGGAGCTGTTTTTT	CASWSRTELFF
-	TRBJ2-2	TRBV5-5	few	TGTGCCAGCAGCTCTAAACCCCAGGTCGGGGAGCTGTTTTTT	CASSSKPQVGELFF
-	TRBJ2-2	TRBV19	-	TGTGCCAGTAGTAGACTCTCGTCCCGGGCCGGGGAGCTGTTTTTT	CASSRLSSRAGELFF
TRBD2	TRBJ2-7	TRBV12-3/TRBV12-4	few	TGTGCCAGCAGTCGACTAGCGGGGGGACACGAGCAGTACTTC	CASSRLAGGHEQYF
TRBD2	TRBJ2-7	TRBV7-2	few	TGTGCCAGCAGCTTAAAGGGAGGGCTGACTCTCTACGAGCAGTACTTC	CASSLKGGLTLYEQYF
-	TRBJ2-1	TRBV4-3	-	TGCGCCAGCAGCCAGACAGATAGGGGTCCCCGAAGAGGGAATGAGCAGTTCTTC	CASSQTDRGPRRGNEQFF
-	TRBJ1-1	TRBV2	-	TGTGCCAGCAGTTCTTTAGGGTTGAACACTGAAGCTTTCTTT	CASSSLGLNTEAFF
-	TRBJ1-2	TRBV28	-	TGTGCCAGCAGTTTAAGGGCCGATAACTATGGCTACACCTTC	CASSLRADNYGYTF
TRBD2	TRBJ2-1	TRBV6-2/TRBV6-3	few	TGTGCCAGCAGAGACATAGCGGGAGGGCCGAGTAGGCGTAGGAATGAGCAGTTCTTC	CASRDIAGGPSRRRNEQFF
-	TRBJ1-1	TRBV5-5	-	TGTGCCAGCAGCTACCCGGGGAGGATGGACACTGAAGCTTTCTTT	CASSYPGRMDTEAFF
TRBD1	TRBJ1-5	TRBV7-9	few	TGTGCCAGCAGCTCCGGACAGGAAGGTCAGCCCCAGCATTTT	CASSSGQEGQPQHF
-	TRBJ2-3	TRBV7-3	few	TGTGCCAGCATCCCTCGGGTAGCGGCTAGCACAGATACGCAGTATTTT	CASIPRVAASTDTQYF
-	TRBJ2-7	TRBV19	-	TGTGCCAGTAGTATAGATCCTTCCTACGAGCAGTACTTC	CASSIDPSYEQYF
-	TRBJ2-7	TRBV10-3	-	TGTGCCATCAGTGAAGGCTACGAGCAGTACTTC	CAISEGYEQYF
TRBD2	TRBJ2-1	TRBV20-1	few	TGCAGTGCTAAAGGACTAGCGGGGACGAATGAGCAGTTCTTC	CSAKGLAGTNEQFF
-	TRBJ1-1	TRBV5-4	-	TGTGCCAGCAGCTTGGACGTCCAAAGGGCGGCTTTCTTT	CASSLDVQRAAFF
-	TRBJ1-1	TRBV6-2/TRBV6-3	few	TGTGCCAGCAGTTACTCGATTGCCACTGAAGCTTTCTTT	CASSYSIATEAFF
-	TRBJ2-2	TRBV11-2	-	TGTGCCAGCAGCTTAGATTCCGACAGACTAGGAAACACCGGGGAGCTGTTTTTT	CASSLDSDRLGNTGELFF
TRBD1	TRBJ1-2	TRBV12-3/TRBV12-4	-	TGTGCCAGCAGTTTAAGGGACAGGGAGTCGTATGGCTACACCTTC	CASSLRDRESYGYTF
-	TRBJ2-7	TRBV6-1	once	TGTGCCAGCAGTTACGAGAGAGGAAAAGTTTACGAGCAGTACTTC	CASSYERGKVYEQYF
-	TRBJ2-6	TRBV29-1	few	TGCAGCGTTGCAAAGCTTGGCGGGGCCAACGTCCTGACTTTC	CSVAKLGGANVLTF
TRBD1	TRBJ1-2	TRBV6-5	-	TGTGCCAGCAGCTACTACTACGGACAGGGAGGATATGGCTACACCTTC	CASSYYYGQGGYGYTF
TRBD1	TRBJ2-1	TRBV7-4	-	TGTGCCAGCAGCCTCCTTAGGGGGCGCGGTGAGCAGTTCTTC	CASSLLRGRGEQFF
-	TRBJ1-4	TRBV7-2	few	TGTGCCAGCAGCCCAGGAGGAGCACCCCGTGAAAAACTGTTTTTT	CASSPGGAPREKLFF
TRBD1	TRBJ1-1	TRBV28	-	TGTGCCAGCGGGACAGGGGTCACTGAAGCTTTCTTT	CASGTGVTEAFF
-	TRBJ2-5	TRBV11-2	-	TGTGCCAGCAGCCCAGGGGGAGGGGATCAAGAGACCCAGTACTTC	CASSPGGGDQETQYF
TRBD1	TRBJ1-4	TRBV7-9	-	TGTGCCAGCAGCACCGGACAGGCCACGGGCGAAAAACTGTTTTTT	CASSTGQATGEKLFF
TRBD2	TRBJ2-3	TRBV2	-	TGTGCCAGTAGACTAGCGTCTGGCACAGATACGCAGTATTTT	CASRLASGTDTQYF
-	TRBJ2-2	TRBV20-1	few	TGCAGTGCCCAAACCGGGGACACTGGGGTCGGGGAGCTGTTTTTT	CSAQTGDTGVGELFF
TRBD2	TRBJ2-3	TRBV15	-	TGTGCCACCAGCAGAGATACCGAACTCGGCGGGGGAAGCACAGATACGCAGTATTTT	CATSRDTELGGGSTDTQYF